The 4 T cell receptor beta chains reported below all come from one sample, sequenced in a study of T cells in Graves' hyperthyroidism and ophthalmopathy. TCR beta CDR3 regions were amplified from RNA transcripts. The HTBI primer set drove a first-round RT-PCR of the TCR CDR3. One entry per CDR3 protein, called by TCRdb with MiXCR from the multiplex PCR reads. The sample has hundreds of thousands of distinct CDR3 sequences, 20% seen once; the top ten hold roughly 30%. Sample: blood. Source of these receptors: a man younger than 40 with Graves' ophthalmopathy.

This clonotype has a handful of counts. J is TRBJ1-1 and V is TRBV10-2; D is unresolved. Germline V gene data show CDR1 as WSHSY and CDR2 as SAAADI. V lost 7 bases to trimming and J lost 6 bases, with 18 bases between them. The CDR3 spans 14 residues. CDR3 sequence (DNA): TGCGCCAGCACCGAACAAAAAAGGTCAGCTGAAGCTTTCTTT. Its protein product is CASTEQKRSAEAFF.

The chain links TRBV14 to TRBJ1-2; tentatively, D is TRBD1 (6 bases). V shed 4 bases and J shed 3 bases, with 12 bases lying between them. Germline-derived CDR1 and CDR2 are SGHDN and FVKESK. CDR3 length equals 14 residues. CDR3 DNA: TGTGCCAGCAGCCGACTCAGGGGTGACTATGGCTACACCTTC. Amino acid sequence: CASSRLRGDYGYTF.

Remarks on this clonotype: A much more abundant neighbour one base away suggests this may be a read error. The V gene is TRBV27, the J gene TRBJ2-3; D gene ambiguous. There are 16 residues in the CDR3. The germline gives CDR1 MNHEY, CDR2 SMNVEV (reference sequence). In DNA form, the CDR3 reads TGTGCCACCGCTTCGGACGAGACCAGTAGCACAGATACGCGGTATTTT. This gives the protein CATASDETSSTDTRYF.

This clonotype was counted only a few times. The chain couples TRBV29-1 to TRBJ2-5; a weak D match, TRBD1 (7 bases). The CDR3 length is 14 residues. The V gene lost 6 bases and the J gene lost 1 base, with 15 bases spanning the gap. Germline assignment: CDR1 SQVTM and CDR2 ANQGSEA. The CDR3 region has the DNA TGCAGCGTGGAGGGAGACAGGGTCCAAGAGACCCAGTACTTC. This codes for CSVEGDRVQETQYF.